This entry lists 20 T cell receptor beta chains sequenced from one sample in a study of blood T cell repertoires in COVID-19. Profiling relied on immunoSEQ multiplex PCR, and the TCRdb table lists in-frame clones only, not all of them. This table has 87,000 or so clones, around 83% appearing once. Sequencing input: peripheral blood. The receptors originated from a woman of 80 years or more in a cohort sampled during active or convalescent COVID-19.

In nucleotides, the CDR3 is TGTGCCAGCATGGCAGACAGGGGGACAGCTTTCTTT. This gives the protein CASMADRGTAFF. J is TRBJ1-1 and V is TRBV2; 9 bases align to TRBD1. This CDR3 comprises 12 residues. V gave up 7 bases and J gave up 10 bases; unmatched junction bases: 7. Germline assignment: CDR1 SNHLY and CDR2 FYNNEI.

The rearrangement uses TRBV27 and TRBJ2-7; 8 positions match TRBD1. After removal of 6 bases from V and 5 bases from J, the junction contained 6 bases not matched to a gene. Germline values: CDR1 MNHEY, CDR2 SMNVEV (reference sequence). The CDR3 consists of 13 residues. CDR3 sequence reads: CASRHGTGHEQYF. The CDR3 DNA reads TGTGCCAGCAGACACGGGACAGGACACGAGCAGTACTTC.

The table lists this clone with a few counts. The CDR3 loop reads CASRRQGRYGYTF. The CDR3 DNA reads as TGTGCCAGCAGGAGACAGGGGCGGTATGGCTACACCTTC. This rearrangement joins TRBV28 to TRBJ1-2, with 8 bases matching TRBD1. There are 13 residues in the CDR3. V was pared by 6 bases and J by 5 bases, with 5 bases of the junction left unmatched. Germline V CDR1 and CDR2: MDHEN, SYDVKM.

J is TRBJ1-1 and V is TRBV11-3; D possibly corresponds to TRBD1 (5 bases). The germline CDR1 and CDR2 sequences are SGHNT and YENEEA. This CDR3 has 13 amino acids. Between the trimmed V and J ends, which lost 7 bases and 3 bases, there was a span of 12 bases. The CDR3 DNA is TGTGCCAGCACCCCCAGGGAGGACACTGAAGCTTTCTTT. This translates into CASTPREDTEAFF.

This chain uses TRBV21-1 with TRBJ1-1; TRBD1 was called by the table and not checked on the DNA. TRBV21-1 is described as a pseudogene. This CDR3 comprises 16 residues. The CDR3 coding sequence is TGTGCCAGCAGCGCGCGAACAGCCTATTTAGTGTCTGAAGCTTTCTTT. Protein: CASSARTAYLVSEAFF.

The V gene is TRBV6-6, the J gene TRBJ1-6; D possibly corresponds to TRBD1 (5 bases). Trimming left V 5 bases short and J 7 bases short, with 15 bases between. The CDR3 covers 15 residues. Looked up from germline, CDR1 is MNHNY and CDR2 is SVGAGI (reference sequence). The CDR3 nucleotides are TGTGCCAGCAGTACCATACAGGAAGGAAATTCACCCCTCCACTTT. It yields the protein CASSTIQEGNSPLHF.

The rearrangement uses TRBV5-1 and TRBJ1-2, with 10 positions matching TRBD1. CDR1 is SGHRS, CDR2 YFSETQ, per germline. The CDR3 totals 14 residues. Trimming took 4 bases from V and 8 from J; bases not matched to a gene: 8. Here the CDR3 reads CASSPGQGTFGYTF. The CDR3 nucleotides read TGCGCCAGCAGCCCGGGACAGGGGACCTTCGGCTACACCTTC.

The rearrangement joins TRBV4-2 to TRBJ1-1; maybe TRBD1 (5 bases). Germline V lookup: CDR1 LGHNA, CDR2 YNFKEQ. Trimming shortened V by 2 bases and J by 7 bases, and 17 bases separated the two germline ends. The CDR3 extends over 15 amino acids. The CDR3 region is CASSQTVVTDGEAFF. The CDR3 bases are TGTGCCAGCAGCCAAACTGTGGTGACAGACGGTGAAGCTTTCTTT.

The V call is TRBV19, the J call TRBJ1-4; 7 bases align to TRBD1. Trimming removed 1 base from V and 8 bases from J; junction bases left unmatched: 7. CDR1 and CDR2 from the germline V gene are LNHDA and SQIVND (reference sequence). The CDR3 spans 15 residues. The CDR3 nucleotides are TGTGCCAGTAGTATAGGGGGACAGCTCTCCGAAAAACTGTTTTTT. Residues: CASSIGGQLSEKLFF.

About this clone itself: A junction end diverges from the germline sequence, so it may reflect a read error. This chain links TRBV3-1 (or the pseudogene TRBV3-2) with TRBJ1-2; D unclear. Germline-derived CDR1 and CDR2 are LGHDT and YNNKEL (reference sequence). This CDR3 contains 13 residues. This CDR3 is CASSQDAIRSARF. CDR3 DNA: TGTGCCAGCAGCCAAGATGCGATACGGTCTGCCCGCTTC.

The gene calls are TRBV19 and TRBJ2-7; 9 positions match TRBD1. J gave up 1 base and V 6 bases, and 4 bases lay outside the gene matches. The CDR3 length is 14 residues. CDR1 and CDR2 (germline): LNHDA, SQIVND (reference sequence). In DNA form, the CDR3 reads TGTGCCAGTAGAGCGGACAGGGGATCCTACGAGCAGTACTTC. This codes for CASRADRGSYEQYF.

The chain has TRBV11-2 and TRBJ1-6, with 7 positions matching TRBD1. V lost 4 bases, J lost 0 bases, and 9 bases stayed unmatched. Germline V lookup: CDR1 SGHAT, CDR2 FQNNGV. The CDR3 loop spans 18 amino acids. The CDR3 loop is CASSSVGQPNSYNSPLHF. CDR3 coding DNA: TGTGCCAGCAGCTCAGTGGGACAGCCTAACTCCTATAATTCACCCCTCCACTTT.

As DNA, the CDR3 is TGTGCCAGCAGCCCCGGACAGGCAACGAACACCGGGGAGCTGTTTTTT. Its protein is CASSPGQATNTGELFF. J is TRBJ2-2 and V is TRBV7-9, with 7 bases aligning to TRBD1. The V gene end was trimmed by 5 bases and the J gene end by 0 bases; junction bases not matched to a gene: 6. From germline, CDR1 is SEHNR and CDR2 FQNEAQ (reference sequence). The CDR3 runs 16 residues.

The V and J genes are TRBV27 and TRBJ2-5, with unresolved D. V gave up 3 bases and J gave up 5 bases, with 19 bases separating them. The CDR3 length is 16 residues. CDR1 is MNHEY, CDR2 SMNVEV, per germline (reference sequence). CDR3 protein: CASSLTPRPGRETQYF. CDR3 in DNA: TGTGCCAGCAGTTTGACCCCACGGCCCGGCAGGGAGACCCAGTACTTC.

The chain carries TRBV18 and TRBJ2-5; TRBD1 matches 7 bases. Germline V gives CDR1 KGHSH, CDR2 LQKENI. V dropped 6 bases and J dropped 3; count of bases not matched to a gene: 10. This CDR3 region has 15 residues. The chain's CDR3 is CASSPRTGVEETQYF. DNA of the CDR3: TGTGCCAGCTCGCCTAGAACAGGGGTGGAAGAGACCCAGTACTTC.

This chain joins TRBV2 and TRBJ2-7; D gene uncertain. Per germline, CDR1 SNHLY and CDR2 FYNNEI. Trimming took 5 bases from V and 1 from J, leaving 6 bases between them. This CDR3 has 12 amino acids. This CDR3 reads CASSTTSYEQYF. The CDR3 nucleotides are TGTGCCAGCAGTACGACATCCTACGAGCAGTACTTC.

This chain links TRBV28 with TRBJ1-1, with 7 positions matching TRBD1. There are 14 residues in the CDR3. J was trimmed by 4 bases and V by 0 bases; bases with no gene match: 2. CDR1 and CDR2 (germline): MDHEN, SYDVKM. The CDR3 here is CASSLWPGGTEAFF. CDR3 DNA sequence: TGTGCCAGCAGTTTATGGCCAGGGGGCACTGAAGCTTTCTTT.

The rearrangement uses TRBV28 and TRBJ2-5, with 7 positions matching TRBD1. Germline CDR1 reads MDHEN; CDR2 reads SYDVKM. The CDR3 covers 15 residues. J lost 2 bases, V lost 4 bases, and 7 bases had no gene match. CDR3 sequence (DNA): TGTGCCAGCAGTTCGCCTCCAGGGGGACAAGAGACCCAGTACTTC. This gives the protein CASSSPPGGQETQYF. Using reference TRBV28 and TRBJ2-5 for the parts outside the CDR3, the full variable domain is DVKVTQSSRYLVKRTGEKVFLECVQDMDHENMFWYRQDPGLGLRLIYFSYDVKMKEKGDIPEGYSVSREKKERFSLILESASTNQTSMYLCASSSPPGGQETQYFGPGTRLLVL.

The chain joins TRBV4-2 to TRBJ2-2; TRBD2 matches 9 bases. The V and J ends lost 0 bases and 7 bases, in that order; junction bases with no gene match: 9. The CDR3 consists of 17 residues. Per germline, CDR1 LGHNA and CDR2 YNFKEQ. CDR3 sequence: CASSQDFSGRSGGELFF. Written as DNA, the CDR3 is TGTGCCAGCAGCCAAGATTTCAGCGGGAGGTCTGGCGGGGAGCTGTTTTTT.

The chain is built from TRBV2 and TRBJ2-5; 13 nucleotides align to TRBD2. The germline gives CDR1 SNHLY, CDR2 FYNNEI. The length of the CDR3 is 15 residues. Unmatched junction bases numbered 6, after V lost 7 bases and J lost 4 bases. DNA of the CDR3: TGTGCCAGCAACTCCGGGACTAGCGGGATAGAGACCCAGTACTTC. Encoded protein: CASNSGTSGIETQYF.